This TCR beta chain was sequenced for a study of a mutant IDH1 vaccine in newly diagnosed glioma. About the study: Once 4-6 weeks had passed after radiotherapy alone, vaccination started, or it started with temozolomide cycles. Patients arrived already treated with radiotherapy, temozolomide, or both, most having had both.

Details on this clone: Its target is not known.

CDR3 length equals 16 residues. V was shortened by 5 bases and J by 4 bases, with 18 bases between the two germline ends. CDR1 is LNHDA, CDR2 SQIVND, per germline (reference sequence). Described time point: week 11, during vaccination. Each dose of the vaccine consisted of 300 ug of mutant IDH1 20-mer peptide, with topical imiquimod. There were new WHO grade 3 or 4 astrocytomas in the donors, and these were IDH1-mutant and ATRX-lost. The repertoire was sequenced with immunoSEQ multiplex PCR; TCRdb's copy has only in-frame clones and lacks some. The table includes 100,000 to 120,000 clones, around 90% detected once.

The receptor was isolated from a woman aged 45-65 years with glioma. Sequenced material: PBMCs, taken from a glioma patient whose treatment included an IDH1 peptide vaccine. This chain joins TRBV19 and TRBJ2-1; possible D gene TRBD1, 5 bases. The CDR3 DNA sequence: TGTGCCAGTAGTTCCAGGGTACGAACTCAATACAATGAGCAGTTCTTC. This encodes CASSSRVRTQYNEQFF.